This T cell receptor (beta chain) was profiled in a study of cytomegalovirus exposure and HLA in healthy donors. Study findings and constraints: Confirmation in vitro established that three CMV-associated chains were specific for CMV antigens.

About this clone: Its specificity is not known.

The PCR used 60 Vbeta and 13 Jbeta primers. Repertoires were generated with immunoSEQ multiplex PCR, while TCRdb's copy carries only in-frame clones and drops some. The data show 65,000 or so clones, with about 72% seen just once and more than 3% held by the top ten. Germline V gives CDR1 MRHNA, CDR2 SNTAGT. V was shortened by 6 bases and J by 1 base, with 12 bases between the two germline ends. CDR3 length: 14 residues. The chain recombines TRBV6-4 with TRBJ1-1, with D perhaps TRBD1 (5 bases). The specimen was PBMCs. The source of this sequence is a woman aged 35 to 49 in good health and CMV-seropositive. The CDR3: CASREWGGNTEAFF. CDR3 nucleotide sequence: TGTGCCAGCAGGGAGTGGGGGGGGAACACTGAAGCTTTCTTT.